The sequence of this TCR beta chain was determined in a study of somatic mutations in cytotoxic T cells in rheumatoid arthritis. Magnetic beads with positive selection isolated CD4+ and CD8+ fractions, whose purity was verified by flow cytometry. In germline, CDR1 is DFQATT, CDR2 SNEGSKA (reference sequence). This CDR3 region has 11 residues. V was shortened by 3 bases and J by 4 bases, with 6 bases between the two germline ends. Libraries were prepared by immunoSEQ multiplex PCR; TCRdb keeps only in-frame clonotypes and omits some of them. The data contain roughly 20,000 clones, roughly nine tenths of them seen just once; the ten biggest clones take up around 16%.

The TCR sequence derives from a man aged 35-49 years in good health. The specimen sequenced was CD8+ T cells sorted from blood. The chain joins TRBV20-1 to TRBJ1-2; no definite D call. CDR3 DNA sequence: TGCAGTGCTAGGTCGGTCTATGGCTACACCTTC. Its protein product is CSARSVYGYTF.